Described below is a single T cell receptor beta chain sequence and its context. Its antigen is as yet unknown. Sequencing used immunoSEQ multiplex PCR; TCRdb keeps in-frame clones, though not all of them. The table shows about 2,100,000 clones, with about 93% occurring only once. This sample stems from a study of shared clonotypes between healthy human individuals. Looking at the study overall: CD4 naive cells filled three plates per donor, CD4 memory three, CD8 naive two and CD8 memory one.

Study conclusions and caveats: Shared across several donors were around 5% of the naive CD4 clonotypes. Generation probabilities were higher for clonotypes shared across all four sorted-subset donors than for unshared ones.

The CDR3 covers 15 residues. The ends were cut back, 6 bases at V and 3 bases at J, with 18 bases in the middle. Germline V gene sequence: CDR1 LNHDA, CDR2 SQIVND (reference sequence). Naive CD8 isolation took CD45RO-negative cells positively selected for CCR7 and excluded terminally differentiated effector memory CD45RA+ cells. There were no recent acute infections or vaccinations among the donors, who were healthy HIV-negative adults. The sequence was obtained from a man between 18 and 35 years old in good health. Some clones in this sample may be carry-over from other donors' samples. Material: naive CD8+ T cells from PBMCs. The chain employs TRBV19 and TRBJ2-7; D may be TRBD2 (6 bases). As DNA, the CDR3 is TGTGCCAGTAGCCCGGTCGGGGGTAGTAACTACGAGCAGTACTTC. Amino acid sequence: CASSPVGGSNYEQYF. Variable domain in full (rest from reference TRBV19 and TRBJ2-7): DGGITQSPKYLFRKEGQNVTLSCEQNLNHDAMYWYRQDPGQGLRLIYYSQIVNDFQKGDIAEGYSVSREKKESFPLTVTSAQKNPTAFYLCASSPVGGSNYEQYFGPGTRLTVT.